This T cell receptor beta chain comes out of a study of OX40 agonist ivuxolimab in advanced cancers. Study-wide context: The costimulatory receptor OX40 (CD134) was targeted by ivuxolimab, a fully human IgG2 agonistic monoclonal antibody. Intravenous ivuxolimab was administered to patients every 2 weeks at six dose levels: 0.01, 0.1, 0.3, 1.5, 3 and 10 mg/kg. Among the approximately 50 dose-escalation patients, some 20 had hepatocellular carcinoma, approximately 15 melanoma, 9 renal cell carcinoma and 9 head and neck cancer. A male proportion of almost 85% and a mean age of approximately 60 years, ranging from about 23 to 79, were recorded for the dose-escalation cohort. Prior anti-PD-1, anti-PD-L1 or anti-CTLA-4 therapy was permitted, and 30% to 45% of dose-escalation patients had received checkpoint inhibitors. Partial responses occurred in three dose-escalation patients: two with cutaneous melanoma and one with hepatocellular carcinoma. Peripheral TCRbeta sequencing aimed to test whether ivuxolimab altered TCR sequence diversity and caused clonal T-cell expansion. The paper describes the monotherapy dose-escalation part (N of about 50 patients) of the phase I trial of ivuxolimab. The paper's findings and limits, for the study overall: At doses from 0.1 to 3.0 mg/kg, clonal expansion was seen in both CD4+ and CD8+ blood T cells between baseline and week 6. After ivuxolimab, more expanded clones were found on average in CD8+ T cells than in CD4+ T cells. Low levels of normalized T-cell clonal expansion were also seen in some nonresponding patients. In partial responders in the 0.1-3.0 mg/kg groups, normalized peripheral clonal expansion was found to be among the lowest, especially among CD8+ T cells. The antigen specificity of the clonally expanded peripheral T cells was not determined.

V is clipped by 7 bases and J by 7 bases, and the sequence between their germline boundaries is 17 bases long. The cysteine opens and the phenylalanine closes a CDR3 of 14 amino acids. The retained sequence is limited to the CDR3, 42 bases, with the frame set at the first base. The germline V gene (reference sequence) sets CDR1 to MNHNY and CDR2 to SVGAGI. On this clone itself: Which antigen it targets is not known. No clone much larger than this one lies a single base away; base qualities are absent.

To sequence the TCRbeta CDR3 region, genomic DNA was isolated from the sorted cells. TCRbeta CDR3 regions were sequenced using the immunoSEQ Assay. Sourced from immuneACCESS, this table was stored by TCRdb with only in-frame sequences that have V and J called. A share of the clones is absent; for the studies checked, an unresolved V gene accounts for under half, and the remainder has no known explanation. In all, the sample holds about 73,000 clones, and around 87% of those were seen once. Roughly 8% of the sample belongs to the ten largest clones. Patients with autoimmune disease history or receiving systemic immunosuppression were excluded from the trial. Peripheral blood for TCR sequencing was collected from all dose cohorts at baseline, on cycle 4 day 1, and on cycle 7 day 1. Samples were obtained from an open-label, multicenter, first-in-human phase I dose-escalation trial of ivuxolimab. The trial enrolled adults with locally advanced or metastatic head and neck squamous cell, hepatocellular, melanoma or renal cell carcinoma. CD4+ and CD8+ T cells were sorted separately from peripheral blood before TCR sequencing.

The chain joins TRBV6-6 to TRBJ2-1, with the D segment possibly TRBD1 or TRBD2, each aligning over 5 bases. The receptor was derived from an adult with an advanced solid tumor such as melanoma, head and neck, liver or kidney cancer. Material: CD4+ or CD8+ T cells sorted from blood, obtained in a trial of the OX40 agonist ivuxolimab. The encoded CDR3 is CASTGAPRENEQFF. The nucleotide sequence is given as TGTGCCAGCACCGGGGCCCCCCGCGAGAATGAGCAGTTCTTC.